One sample yielded the 20 T cell receptor beta chains listed below, sequenced in a study of T cells in Graves' hyperthyroidism and ophthalmopathy (dated by TCRdb to about 2019). Preparation of the library involved multiplex PCR. The instrument was an Illumina HiSeq 2000. TCR beta CDR3 regions were amplified from RNA transcripts. For the first round of RT-PCR on the TCR CDR3, the HTBI primer set was used together with the Qiagen OneStep RT-PCR kit. TCRdb trimmed public reads at Q25 via fastp, called clones via MiXCR and kept in-frame beta chains. Rows merge per CDR3 protein into single entries with the most common DNA and genes. The table for this sample lists hundreds of thousands of distinct CDR3 sequences; about a sixth of them were counted only once. Together, the top ten hold 2.5% to 4% of the sample. The sample consisted of blood. These receptor sequences come from a woman aged 35 to 49 with Graves' ophthalmopathy.

This clonotype was recorded at least ten times. The chain couples TRBV2 to TRBJ1-1; perhaps TRBD1 as D (6 bases). The germline V gene encodes CDR1 SNHLY and CDR2 FYNNEI. This CDR3 spans 13 amino acids. With 8 bases removed from V and 2 bases from J, the gap between germline ends came to 12 bases. Written as DNA, the CDR3 is TGTGCCAGCCAAGGACAGACTAACACTGAAGCTTTCTTT. Protein product: CASQGQTNTEAFF.

This clonotype was detected many times. Here the CDR3 DNA reads TGTGCCAGCAGCCAAGAAAAGGCAGGGTTTGGGGAAAAACTGTTTTTT. Residues: CASSQEKAGFGEKLFF. This chain joins TRBV3-1 and TRBJ1-4; D is possibly TRBD1 (5 bases). The germline V gene encodes CDR1 LGHDT and CDR2 YNNKEL (reference sequence). This CDR3 has 16 residues. V was cut by 0 bases and J by 8 bases, with 16 bases left in between.

This clonotype turned up a few times. V usage is TRBV9 and J usage is TRBJ2-3; 10 nucleotides agree with TRBD2. The germline gives CDR1 SGDLS, CDR2 YYNGEE. The trim removed 0 bases at V and 2 bases at J, leaving 6 bases unmatched. The CDR3 loop spans 17 amino acids. The CDR3 here is CASSVGSSGGATDTQYF. In DNA form, the CDR3 reads TGTGCCAGCAGCGTAGGATCGAGCGGGGGGGCCACAGATACGCAGTATTTT.

This clonotype was recorded many times. The chain joins TRBV7-8 to TRBJ1-4, with TRBD1 matching 12 bases. Germline CDR1 is SGHVS and CDR2 is FQNEAQ. Germline trimming cut 4 bases from V and 5 bases from J; bases unmatched to any gene: 11. The CDR3 is 18 residues long. CDR3 residues: CASSYQAGGTGGNEKLFF. DNA of the CDR3: TGTGCCAGCAGCTATCAGGCCGGGGGGACAGGGGGCAATGAAAAACTGTTTTTT.

This clonotype showed up many times. The genes are TRBV12-3 or TRBV12-4 and TRBJ1-1; tentative D call: TRBD1 (5 bases). The CDR3 sequence is 14 residues long. Trimming left V 5 bases short and J 7 bases short, with 17 bases between. Here the CDR3 DNA reads TGTGCCAGCAGTCGAGCCGGGACGGTGCTTGAAGCTTTCTTT. Amino acid sequence: CASSRAGTVLEAFF.

This clonotype was seen ten or more times. The germline gene is not matched at one end of the junction; a read error may be the cause. CDR3 in DNA: TGTGCCAGCAGTTTAGGGACGAACACTGAAGCTTTCTTT. It translates to CASSLGTNTEAFF. The V call is TRBV11-2, the J call TRBJ1-1; a possible D gene is TRBD1 (5 bases). This CDR3 is 13 amino acids long. The germline V gene has CDR1 SGHAT and CDR2 FQNNGV.

In this sample, this clonotype turned up many times. The rearrangement links TRBV3-1 to TRBJ2-7, with a possible D match to TRBD1 (6 bases). Trimming took off 1 base at V and 2 bases at J, with 12 bases between the two ends. The germline CDR1 and CDR2 sequences are LGHDT and YNNKEL (reference sequence). The CDR3 spans 15 residues. The CDR3 DNA follows: TGTGCCAGCAGCCAAGCGGGCAGGGGCCCCTACGAGCAGTACTTC. This encodes CASSQAGRGPYEQYF.

This clonotype was recorded a few times. V is TRBV20-1 and J is TRBJ2-7; 10 bases map to TRBD2. The junction had 6 bases not matched to a gene; V was cut back by 3 bases and J by 7 bases. The germline V gene encodes CDR1 DFQATT and CDR2 SNEGSKA (reference sequence). CDR3 length equals 13 residues. The CDR3 nucleotides read TGCAGTGCTAGTCTAGCGGGAGTGGAAGAGCAGTACTTC. Translated: CSASLAGVEEQYF.

The rearrangement uses TRBV5-6 and TRBJ2-3; 9 nucleotides align to TRBD2. This CDR3 is built from 15 residues. V was clipped by 7 bases and J by 0 bases; unmatched bases: 6. Germline CDR1 is SGHDT and CDR2 is YYEEEE. As DNA, the CDR3 is TGTGCCAGCGCGTTAGCGGGGGTGAGCACAGATACGCAGTATTTT. It encodes CASALAGVSTDTQYF.

The rearrangement links TRBV7-9 to TRBJ2-3; D ambiguous. The germline V gene has CDR1 SEHNR and CDR2 FQNEAQ (reference sequence). The CDR3 length is 15 residues. V dropped 6 bases and J dropped 3 bases, with 16 bases sitting between them. CDR3 protein: CASRLQPVGTDTQYF. DNA for the CDR3: TGTGCCAGCAGACTCCAACCCGTCGGAACAGATACGCAGTATTTT.

In its sample, this clonotype was seen many times. This rearrangement joins TRBV7-9 to TRBJ1-5, with a possible D match to TRBD1 (6 bases). The CDR3 contains 14 residues. Germline CDR1 and CDR2: SEHNR and FQNEAQ (reference sequence). V lost 5 bases, J lost 5 bases, and 13 bases lay in between. The CDR3 loop is CASSTNRADQPQHF. The CDR3, as DNA: TGTGCCAGCAGCACTAACAGGGCCGATCAGCCCCAGCATTTT.

This clonotype was recorded at least ten times. V gene TRBV9 combines with J gene TRBJ1-3; no clear D gene. With 4 bases removed from V and 0 bases from J, the gap between germline ends came to 11 bases. The CDR3 consists of 15 residues. Germline-derived CDR1 and CDR2 are SGDLS and YYNGEE. The CDR3 loop reads CASSPGGSSGNTIYF. The CDR3 DNA sequence: TGTGCCAGCAGCCCAGGAGGTAGCTCTGGAAACACCATATATTTT.

A few counts support this clonotype. The chain employs TRBV29-1 and TRBJ2-2; D ambiguous. This CDR3 comprises 15 residues. V was shortened by 5 bases and J by 2 bases, with 15 bases between the two germline ends. Per the germline V gene, CDR1 is SQVTM and CDR2 is ANQGSEA. Here the CDR3 reads CSVRKGSLNTGELFF. In nucleotides, the CDR3 is TGCAGCGTTCGTAAAGGCAGCTTAAACACCGGGGAGCTGTTTTTT.

This clonotype showed up many times. The chain carries TRBV10-1 and TRBJ2-7, with a possible D match to TRBD1 (5 bases). V was clipped by 4 bases and J by 7 bases, with 8 bases between them. The germline V gene encodes CDR1 WNHNN and CDR2 SYGVQD (reference sequence). CDR3 size: 11 residues. The CDR3 region has the DNA TGCGCCAGCAGTGGGAACAGGGAGCAGTACTTC. Its translation: CASSGNREQYF.

A remark on this clonotype: A much larger clone differs by one base, so this may be a read error. The rearrangement uses TRBV7-2 and TRBJ2-3; TRBD1 matches at 10 bases. There are 16 residues in the CDR3. In germline, CDR1 is SGHTA, CDR2 FQGNSA. The CDR3 protein is CASRLLGTGVTDTQYF. Here the CDR3 DNA reads TGTGCCAGCCGCTTGTTAGGGACAGGGGTCACCGATACGCAGTATTTT.

This clonotype was seen repeatedly, ten times or more. V usage is TRBV3-1 and J usage is TRBJ2-7, with D possibly matching TRBD1 (6 bases). This CDR3 comprises 14 residues. V gave up 2 bases and J gave up 3 bases, with 11 bases separating them. Germline loops: CDR1 LGHDT, CDR2 YNNKEL (reference sequence). The DNA for the CDR3 is TGTGCCAGCAGCCAACTAACAGGGAGCTACGAGCAGTACTTC. Its protein product is CASSQLTGSYEQYF.

There are many counts of this clonotype. The chain joins TRBV5-1 to TRBJ2-1; 9 bases fit TRBD2. Trimming took 1 base from V and 6 from J; bases not matched to a gene: 5. CDR3 length: 15 amino acids. CDR1 and CDR2 (germline): SGHRS, YFSETQ. As DNA, the CDR3 is TGCGCCAGCAGCTTGTCTGGGACTAGCAGCAATGAGCAGTTCTTC. Encoded protein: CASSLSGTSSNEQFF.

The sample holds many counts of this clonotype. The rearrangement links TRBV7-9 to TRBJ2-5; 13 positions agree with TRBD2. Per germline, CDR1 SEHNR and CDR2 FQNEAQ (reference sequence). Trimming cost V 5 bases and J 5 bases; bases outside gene matches: 5. CDR3 length: 15 residues. CDR3 amino acids: CASSGLAGVSETQYF. CDR3 DNA: TGTGCCAGCAGCGGACTAGCGGGAGTAAGTGAGACCCAGTACTTC.

This clonotype was counted ten times or more. The chain couples TRBV11-3 to TRBJ2-1, with D perhaps matching TRBD2 (6 bases). Trimming stripped 5 bases from V and 4 bases from J, with 18 bases between. The CDR3 covers 16 residues. Germline CDR1 reads SGHNT; CDR2 reads YENEEA. The CDR3 DNA reads TGTGCCAGCAGCGGCGGGACGACTGAGGGTTACAATGAGCAGTTCTTC. It translates to CASSGGTTEGYNEQFF.

This chain connects TRBV20-1 to TRBJ1-1; no firm D call. The CDR3 has 13 residues. Germline V CDR1 and CDR2: DFQATT, SNEGSKA (reference sequence). The CDR3 protein is CSWGSDPGTEAFF. In DNA, the CDR3 is TGCAGCTGGGGTTCCGACCCTGGCACTGAAGCTTTCTTT.